Listed here are 2 T cell receptor beta chains from one sample, sequenced in a study of blood T cell repertoires in COVID-19. Some clones are missing from TCRdb's copy, which holds only in-frame ones; the method was immunoSEQ multiplex PCR. Among fewer than 70,000 clones listed, 85% were seen once. Input material: peripheral blood. The receptors were gathered from an elderly man with acute or convalescent COVID-19.

The chain links TRBV6-5 to TRBJ2-7; perhaps TRBD1 as D (6 bases). V gave up 0 bases and J gave up 3 bases, with 15 bases separating them. The CDR3 runs 16 residues. Germline-derived CDR1 and CDR2 are MNHEY and SVGAGI. This chain's CDR3 is CASSYSIPGQGYEQYF. As DNA, the CDR3 is TGTGCCAGCAGTTACTCCATCCCGGGACAAGGCTACGAGCAGTACTTC.

The V gene is TRBV5-1, the J gene TRBJ2-1, with TRBD2 matching over 8 bases. CDR1 and CDR2 (germline): SGHRS, YFSETQ. The junction had 5 bases not matched to a gene; V was cut back by 0 bases and J by 0 bases. This CDR3 is built from 17 residues. CDR3 sequence (DNA): TGCGCCAGCAGCTTGGTTTTGAGCGGGAGCTCCTACAATGAGCAGTTCTTC. The encoded protein is CASSLVLSGSSYNEQFF.